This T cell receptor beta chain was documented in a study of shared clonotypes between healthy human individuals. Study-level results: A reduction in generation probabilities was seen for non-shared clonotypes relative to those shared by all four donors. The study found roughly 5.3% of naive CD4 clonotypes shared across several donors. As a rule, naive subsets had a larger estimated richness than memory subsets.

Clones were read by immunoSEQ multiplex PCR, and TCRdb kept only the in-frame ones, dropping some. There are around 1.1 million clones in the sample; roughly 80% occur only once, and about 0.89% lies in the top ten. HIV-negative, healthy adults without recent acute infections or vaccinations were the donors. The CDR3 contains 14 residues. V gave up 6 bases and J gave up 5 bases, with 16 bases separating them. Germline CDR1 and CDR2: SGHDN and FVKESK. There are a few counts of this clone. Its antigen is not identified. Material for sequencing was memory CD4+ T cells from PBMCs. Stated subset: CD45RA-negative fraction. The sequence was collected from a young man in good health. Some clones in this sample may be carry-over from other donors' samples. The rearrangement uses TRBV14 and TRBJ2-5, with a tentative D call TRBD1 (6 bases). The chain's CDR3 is CASRFRERGETQYF. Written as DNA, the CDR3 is TGTGCCAGCAGATTCAGGGAAAGGGGGGAGACCCAGTACTTC.